This passage covers 27 T cell receptor beta chains from one sample sequenced in a study of blood T cell dynamics during melanoma immunotherapy. The time point was: pre-treatment baseline. Libraries were prepared by immunoSEQ multiplex PCR; TCRdb keeps only in-frame clonotypes and omits some of them. Seen here are around 10,000 clones, roughly four fifths observed once, and the top ten hold 12% to 15%. The sequenced sample was blood, obtained from a patient treated with checkpoint blockade. These receptor sequences come from a human donor with melanoma.

The chain links TRBV10-1 to TRBJ2-1; TRBD2 agrees at 11 bases. The junction had 2 bases not matched to a gene; V was cut back by 3 bases and J by 4 bases. The CDR3 contains 15 residues. Germline CDR1 reads WNHNN; CDR2 reads SYGVQD (reference sequence). The CDR3 sequence is CASSDVAGGYNEQFF. The CDR3 DNA reads as TGCGCCAGCAGTGATGTAGCGGGGGGGTACAATGAGCAGTTCTTC.

V is TRBV30 and J is TRBJ2-1, with TRBD2 matching over 9 bases. The junction had 5 bases not matched to a gene; V was cut back by 4 bases and J by 7 bases. The CDR3 is made up of 13 amino acids. Germline V CDR1 and CDR2: GTSNPN, SVGIG (reference sequence). The CDR3 is CAWTAGGPNEQFF. For the CDR3, the DNA is TGTGCCTGGACGGCGGGGGGGCCGAATGAGCAGTTCTTC.

V usage is TRBV21-1 and J usage is TRBJ2-4; the table gives TRBD1 as D, unverified against the DNA. TRBV21-1 is recorded as a pseudogene. CDR3 length equals 14 residues. CDR3 nucleotides: TGTGCCAGCAGCAAAATTCAGGGGGAAAACATTCAGTACTTC. Protein sequence: CASSKIQGENIQYF.

This chain joins TRBV7-9 and TRBJ1-2, with a weak D call TRBD1 (5 bases). The germline V gene encodes CDR1 SEHNR and CDR2 FQNEAQ (reference sequence). The CDR3 is 16 amino acids. The V end lost 5 bases, the J end lost 0 bases, and 16 bases lay between the germline ends. The CDR3 coding sequence is TGTGCCAGCAGCCCGGGACTCCCTAGGGCTAACTATGGCTACACCTTC. This translates into CASSPGLPRANYGYTF.

This clone was detected only once. The V call is TRBV5-1, the J call TRBJ2-3, with D possibly being TRBD2 (5 bases). The ends were cut back, 3 bases at V and 0 bases at J, with 8 bases in the middle. The CDR3 covers 14 residues. The germline gives CDR1 SGHRS, CDR2 YFSETQ. This chain's CDR3 is CASSSGLSTDTQYF. The CDR3, as DNA: TGCGCCAGCAGCTCCGGACTGAGCACAGATACGCAGTATTTT. The full variable domain, its missing parts supplied by reference TRBV5-1 and TRBJ2-3, is KAGVTQTPRYLIKTRGQQVTLSCSPISGHRSVSWYQQTPGQGLQFLFEYFSETQRNKGNFPGRFSGRQFSNSRSEMNVSTLELGDSALYLCASSSGLSTDTQYFGPGTRLTVL.

The chain carries TRBV28 and TRBJ1-3; TRBD1 might be the D (5 bases). V gave up 6 bases and J gave up 4 bases, with 22 bases separating them. The germline V gene encodes CDR1 MDHEN and CDR2 SYDVKM. This CDR3 is built from 17 residues. CDR3 nucleotide sequence: TGTGCCAGCAGCCGCCCTGGGGCAGTGGGGCTAGGAAACACCATATATTTT. Its translation is CASSRPGAVGLGNTIYF. The full variable domain, its missing parts supplied by reference TRBV28 and TRBJ1-3, is DVKVTQSSRYLVKRTGEKVFLECVQDMDHENMFWYRQDPGLGLRLIYFSYDVKMKEKGDIPEGYSVSREKKERFSLILESASTNQTSMYLCASSRPGAVGLGNTIYFGEGSWLTVV.

CDR3 amino acids: CASSQDEGYNSPLHF. The DNA for the CDR3 is TGCGCCAGCAGCCAAGACGAGGGCTATAATTCACCCCTCCACTTT. The chain employs TRBV4-3 and TRBJ1-6; no clear D. The CDR3 length is 15 residues. Trimming took 0 bases from V and 3 from J, leaving 6 bases between them. The germline CDR1 and CDR2 sequences are LGHNA and YSLEER.

V and J are TRBV7-2 and TRBJ2-1; D might be TRBD1 (6 bases). V was trimmed by 1 base and J by 7 bases, leaving 20 bases between them. CDR3 size: 17 residues. The germline V gene encodes CDR1 SGHTA and CDR2 FQGNSA. CDR3: CASSLVFPGQPWNEQFF. CDR3 in DNA: TGTGCCAGCAGCTTAGTATTTCCGGGACAACCCTGGAATGAGCAGTTCTTC. Full variable domain (outside the CDR3, taken from reference TRBV7-2 and TRBJ2-1): GAGVSQSPSNKVTEKGKDVELRCDPISGHTALYWYRQSLGQGLEFLIYFQGNSAPDKSGLPSDRFSAERTGGSVSTLTIQRTQQEDSAVYLCASSLVFPGQPWNEQFFGPGTRLTVL.

This sequence joins TRBV4-3 and TRBJ1-4; D is uncertain. The CDR3 runs to 16 residues. CDR1 is LGHNA and CDR2 is YSLEER in the germline V gene. V was cut by 0 bases and J by 0 bases, with 8 bases left in between. In nucleotides, the CDR3 is TGCGCCAGCAGCCAAGATCGGTTGTCAACTAATGAAAAACTGTTTTTT. This sequence encodes CASSQDRLSTNEKLFF.

The rearrangement uses TRBV5-1 and TRBJ2-3; D may be TRBD1 (7 bases). The V gene lost 4 bases and the J gene lost 4 bases, with 25 bases spanning the gap. Germline values: CDR1 SGHRS, CDR2 YFSETQ. The CDR3 runs 18 residues. DNA of the CDR3: TGCGCCAGCAGCCATCGCTCCGGGGGACAGCGGGCGGCAGATACGCAGTATTTT. Translating it yields CASSHRSGGQRAADTQYF.

The chain employs TRBV7-2 and TRBJ2-3; 8 positions match TRBD1. The CDR3 is made up of 16 amino acids. Germline CDR1 SGHTA, CDR2 FQGNSA. After removal of 1 base from V and 6 bases from J, the junction contained 9 bases not matched to a gene. The chain's CDR3 is CASSLGGRQGADTQYF. The CDR3 DNA reads as TGTGCCAGCAGCTTAGGAGGGCGGCAGGGGGCTGATACGCAGTATTTT.

The V call is TRBV5-1, the J call TRBJ2-7; TRBD1 matches at 8 bases. The V gene's germline CDR1 is SGHRS and CDR2 YFSETQ. The length of the CDR3 is 14 residues. V lost 3 bases to trimming and J lost 7 bases; unmatched junction nucleotides: 9. CDR3 residues: CASSWDRYDREQYF. The CDR3 DNA sequence: TGCGCCAGCAGCTGGGACAGGTATGATAGAGAGCAGTACTTC.

The rearrangement links TRBV10-2 to TRBJ1-5; D remains ambiguous. Germline CDR1 reads WSHSY; CDR2 reads SAAADI. The CDR3 consists of 14 residues. V dropped 6 bases and J dropped 0 bases, with 9 bases sitting between them. The CDR3: CASSGRYSNQPQHF. CDR3 DNA: TGCGCCAGCAGCGGACGGTATAGCAATCAGCCCCAGCATTTT.

The genes are TRBV7-9 and TRBJ1-2, with 7 positions matching TRBD1. This CDR3 is built from 16 residues. Germline V CDR1 and CDR2: SEHNR, FQNEAQ (reference sequence). Trimming at V came to 4 bases and at J to 4 bases, leaving 12 bases not matched to a gene. This CDR3 reads CASSWATGALVYGYTF. DNA for the CDR3: TGTGCCAGCAGCTGGGCTACAGGGGCGTTGGTCTATGGCTACACCTTC.

A single count supports this clone. The CDR3 is CASSPGTGVNQPQHF. In DNA, the CDR3 is TGTGCCAGCAGCCCTGGGACAGGGGTAAATCAGCCCCAGCATTTT. The chain couples TRBV9 to TRBJ1-5; 10 bases map to TRBD1. The CDR3 sequence is 15 residues long. Germline V gives CDR1 SGDLS, CDR2 YYNGEE. Germline trimming cut 4 bases from V and 4 bases from J; bases unmatched to any gene: 5.

The chain is built from TRBV9 and TRBJ2-2, with D hard to call. V was trimmed by 4 bases and J by 0 bases, leaving 13 bases between them. The CDR3 consists of 16 residues. CDR1 and CDR2 (germline): SGDLS, YYNGEE. This CDR3 is CASSPRRASNTGELFF. In nucleotides, the CDR3 is TGTGCCAGCAGCCCCCGTCGGGCCTCGAACACCGGGGAGCTGTTTTTT.

This chain links TRBV11-2 with TRBJ1-2, with D uncertain. CDR3 length: 13 residues. V gave up 5 bases and J gave up 8 bases, with 15 bases separating them. Germline V gene sequence: CDR1 SGHAT, CDR2 FQNNGV. The CDR3 bases are TGTGCCAGCAGCCCGGACCCCTCGGGGGGCTACACCTTC. Protein: CASSPDPSGGYTF.

The chain couples TRBV9 to TRBJ1-4, with D possibly being TRBD1 (6 bases). CDR3 length: 15 amino acids. Trimming removed 3 bases from V and 5 bases from J, with 14 bases in between. Germline loops: CDR1 SGDLS, CDR2 YYNGEE. The CDR3 DNA is TGTGCCAGCAGCGAGGAGGACAGTCAGAATGAAAAACTGTTTTTT. Translated, it gives CASSEEDSQNEKLFF.

This chain links TRBV5-8 with TRBJ2-3; D is unclear. The CDR3 covers 14 residues. V dropped 0 bases and J dropped 2 bases, with 7 bases sitting between them. Germline CDR1 SGHTS, CDR2 YDEGEE. The CDR3 here is CASSLGWNTDTQYF. The CDR3 region has the DNA TGTGCCAGCAGCTTGGGGTGGAACACAGATACGCAGTATTTT.

The V gene is TRBV20-1, the J gene TRBJ1-2; no definite D call. The CDR3 sequence is 10 residues long. Germline-derived CDR1 and CDR2 are DFQATT and SNEGSKA (reference sequence). Deletions cut 3 bases from V and 5 bases from J, with 4 bases between. The CDR3 sequence is CSASLYGYTF. The CDR3 nucleotides read TGCAGTGCTAGCCTATATGGCTACACCTTC.

The chain joins TRBV30 to TRBJ2-7; 9 positions match TRBD2. V dropped 5 bases and J dropped 3; count of bases not matched to a gene: 5. CDR3 length: 13 amino acids. CDR1 GTSNPN and CDR2 SVGIG come from the germline V gene (reference sequence). The CDR3 DNA reads TGTGCCTGGGCTAGCGGGGCACTCTACGAGCAGTACTTC. Protein sequence: CAWASGALYEQYF.

The V gene is TRBV4-2, the J gene TRBJ2-6, with D tentatively TRBD1 (6 bases). Trimming shortened V by 2 bases and J by 0 bases, and 11 bases separated the two germline ends. CDR1 and CDR2 (germline): LGHNA, YNFKEQ. The CDR3 loop spans 17 amino acids. The CDR3 nucleotides are TGTGCCAGCAGCCAACCCGGACAGTACTCTGGGGCCAACGTCCTGACTTTC. It specifies CASSQPGQYSGANVLTF.

This rearrangement joins TRBV2 to TRBJ1-4; D gene uncertain. V shed 7 bases and J shed 4 bases, with 10 bases lying between them. Germline CDR1 reads SNHLY; CDR2 reads FYNNEI. This CDR3 has 13 amino acids. CDR3 bases: TGTGCCAGCAAAAGGGATTATAATGAAAAACTGTTTTTT. Translation gives CASKRDYNEKLFF.

This sequence joins TRBV5-5 and TRBJ1-5; D gene uncertain. The V end lost 2 bases, the J end lost 0 bases, and 12 bases lay between the germline ends. This CDR3 spans 16 amino acids. Germline V CDR1 and CDR2: SGHKS, YYEKEE (reference sequence). Written as DNA, the CDR3 is TGTGCCAGCAGCTTAGTGAGGGAGCATAGCAATCAGCCCCAGCATTTT. Residues: CASSLVREHSNQPQHF.

The chain couples TRBV4-1 to TRBJ1-4; D is possibly TRBD1 (6 bases). This CDR3 spans 15 amino acids. Per germline, CDR1 MGHRA and CDR2 YSYEKL. Trimming removed 5 bases from V and 8 bases from J, with 18 bases in between. CDR3: CASSLTGSGGEKLFF. CDR3 nucleotide sequence: TGCGCCAGCAGCTTAACAGGGTCGGGAGGCGAAAAACTGTTTTTT.

This chain joins TRBV6-5 and TRBJ2-3, with D perhaps given as TRBD1 or TRBD2 (5 bases each). Germline CDR1 MNHEY, CDR2 SVGAGI. This CDR3 is 16 amino acids long. The ends were cut back, 0 bases at V and 2 bases at J, with 12 bases in the middle. The CDR3 region has the DNA TGTGCCAGCAGTTACTCGCCAGGGAGTACCACAGATACGCAGTATTTT. Its protein product is CASSYSPGSTTDTQYF.

The V call is TRBV7-8, the J call TRBJ2-3, with 10 nucleotides matching TRBD1. Trimming cost V 6 bases and J 3 bases; bases outside gene matches: 6. This CDR3 contains 15 residues. The V gene's germline CDR1 is SGHVS and CDR2 FQNEAQ. CDR3 nucleotides: TGTGCCAGCAGATTGACAGGGGGCGTTACAGATACGCAGTATTTT. This encodes CASRLTGGVTDTQYF.